These T cell receptor beta chains were read from a single sample in a study of post-analysis software for immune sequencing data. TCRdb processed the PCR reads anew with MiXCR; each CDR3 protein has one entry. The data show hundreds of thousands of distinct CDR3 sequences, 59% seen once. Sequencing was performed on blood. These TCRs come from a girl aged 2-10 years with multiple sclerosis. The CDR3 runs from the conserved cysteine through the conserved F or W. D genes are given only for firm matches. Clone size is not always given. Where it is, it says once, few, many or a class for expanded clones.

d_call	v_call	clone_size	j_call	cdr3_length	cdr3_aa	cdr3_nt
TRBD1	TRBV6-6	few	TRBJ2-7	14	CASSPGQGRVEQYF	TGTGCCAGCAGCCCGGGACAGGGGAGGGTCGAGCAGTACTTC
-	TRBV12-3/TRBV12-4	-	TRBJ1-6	12	CASSFHNSPLHF	TGTGCCAGCAGTTTCCATAATTCACCCCTCCACTTT
-	TRBV6-6	-	TRBJ2-3	13	CASSPNLQDTQYF	TGTGCCAGCAGCCCCAACCTTCAGGATACGCAGTATTTT
TRBD2	TRBV5-1	-	TRBJ2-7	15	CASSFLGGSPDEQYF	TGCGCCAGCAGCTTCCTGGGAGGGTCCCCGGACGAGCAGTACTTC
-	TRBV29-1	-	TRBJ2-7	11	CSVDKTYEQYF	TGCAGCGTCGACAAGACCTACGAGCAGTACTTC
-	TRBV6-2/TRBV6-3	-	TRBJ2-1	17	CASSSPRSSPSYNEQFF	TGTGCCAGCAGTTCCCCCCGGAGTAGCCCCTCCTACAATGAGCAGTTCTTC
TRBD2	TRBV5-1	few	TRBJ2-4	15	CASSLAGEGENIQYF	TGCGCCAGCAGCTTAGCGGGAGAAGGTGAAAACATTCAGTACTTC
TRBD2	TRBV6-2/TRBV6-3	few	TRBJ2-5	15	CASSYGREPPETQYF	TGTGCCAGCAGTTACGGGCGGGAGCCGCCAGAGACCCAGTACTTC
-	TRBV6-5	-	TRBJ1-1	15	CASSYGQFSVPEAFF	TGTGCCAGCAGTTACGGACAGTTTTCGGTACCTGAAGCTTTCTTT
-	TRBV5-6	-	TRBJ2-1	16	CASSLAGLDAYNEQFF	TGTGCCAGCAGCTTGGCCGGACTGGATGCTTACAATGAGCAGTTCTTC
TRBD1	TRBV5-1	-	TRBJ1-5	15	CASRGGTGEDQPQHF	TGCGCCAGCAGAGGAGGGACAGGGGAAGATCAGCCCCAGCATTTT
-	TRBV5-5	once	TRBJ1-1	14	CASSLEGRETEAFF	TGTGCCAGCAGCTTAGAGGGCAGGGAGACTGAAGCTTTCTTT
TRBD2	TRBV29-1	-	TRBJ2-1	16	CSALRRLAGGPDEQFF	TGCAGCGCCTTGAGGAGACTAGCGGGAGGGCCTGATGAGCAGTTCTTC
TRBD1	TRBV7-8	few	TRBJ2-3	11	CASRYGQEKYF	TGTGCCAGCAGATATGGACAGGAGAAGTATTTT
-	TRBV29-1	-	TRBJ2-1	12	CSVLVSRDEQFF	TGCAGCGTTCTTGTCTCACGGGATGAGCAGTTCTTC
TRBD1	TRBV6-6	few	TRBJ1-2	14	CASSQQTGNYGYTF	TGTGCCAGCAGTCAGCAGACAGGGAACTATGGCTACACCTTC
-	TRBV5-1	-	TRBJ2-2	16	CASSPTGEPNTGELFF	TGCGCCAGCAGCCCCACTGGAGAACCCAACACCGGGGAGCTGTTTTTT
-	TRBV5-1	-	TRBJ2-3	14	CASSRPVGGDTQYF	TGCGCCAGCAGCCGACCAGTCGGGGGAGATACGCAGTATTTT
-	TRBV5-1	few	TRBJ2-7	12	CASSSWGCEQYF	TGCGCCAGCAGCTCCTGGGGGTGCGAGCAGTACTTC
-	TRBV5-6	many	TRBJ2-7	13	CASSLGAAYEQYF	TGTGCCAGCAGCTTGGGCGCAGCCTACGAGCAGTACTTC
-	TRBV7-2	-	TRBJ1-2	13	CASIIDIGYGYTF	TGTGCCAGCATCATTGACATCGGCTATGGCTACACCTTC
-	TRBV7-2	-	TRBJ2-7	17	CASSLGPGHENSYEQYF	TGTGCCAGCAGCTTAGGTCCAGGGCACGAGAACTCCTACGAGCAGTACTTC
-	TRBV7-9	-	TRBJ2-1	17	CASPQRGNVELGNEQFF	TGTGCCAGCCCCCAGAGGGGTAATGTCGAGTTAGGTAATGAGCAGTTCTTC
-	TRBV7-9	-	TRBJ1-5	15	CASSLAGQGNQPQHF	TGTGCCAGCAGCTTAGCTGGGCAGGGCAATCAGCCCCAGCATTTT
TRBD2	TRBV14	few	TRBJ2-5	13	CASSLAGPGTQYF	TGTGCCAGCAGCCTAGCGGGACCCGGGACCCAGTACTTC
TRBD2	TRBV29-1	once	TRBJ2-3	15	CSVKISSGRTDTQYF	TGCAGCGTGAAAATAAGTAGCGGGAGAACAGATACGCAGTATTTT
TRBD1	TRBV20-1	few	TRBJ1-1	17	CSARSWHPGGLDTEAFF	TGCAGTGCTAGATCCTGGCACCCAGGGGGACTAGATACTGAAGCTTTCTTT
-	TRBV6-5	few	TRBJ2-5	15	CASSYNGQNQETQYF	TGTGCCAGCAGTTATAATGGGCAGAACCAAGAGACCCAGTACTTC
-	TRBV6-6	-	TRBJ2-1	15	CASTSPGVPNNEQFF	TGTGCCAGCACATCCCCCGGGGTTCCGAACAATGAGCAGTTCTTC
TRBD1	TRBV7-6	-	TRBJ2-5	15	CASTLGPGGRETQYF	TGTGCCAGCACCTTGGGGCCAGGGGGCAGGGAGACCCAGTACTTC
-	TRBV12-3/TRBV12-4	once	TRBJ1-1	14	CASGPTTANTVAFF	TGTGCCAGCGGACCCACGACGGCTAACACTGTAGCTTTCTTT
-	TRBV28	-	TRBJ2-1	14	CASSFQGGYNEQFF	TGTGCCAGCAGTTTTCAGGGGGGCTACAATGAGCAGTTCTTC
-	TRBV5-1	few	TRBJ2-7	14	CASSLVPGVYEQYF	TGCGCCAGCAGCTTGGTACCGGGAGTCTACGAGCAGTACTTC
TRBD2	TRBV29-1	-	TRBJ2-1	16	CSVGTSGRAWNNEQCF	TGCAGCGTTGGAACTAGCGGGAGGGCCTGGAACAATGAGCAGTGCTTC
-	TRBV6-2/TRBV6-3	once	TRBJ2-3	13	CASSYSAADTQYF	TGTGCCAGCAGTTACTCGGCGGCAGATACGCAGTATTTT
-	TRBV2	-	TRBJ2-5	12	CASRSIGETQYF	TGTGCCAGCCGAAGCATCGGGGAGACCCAGTACTTC
-	TRBV29-1	-	TRBJ2-7	13	CSGQLDGTYEQYF	TGCAGCGGCCAGCTCGATGGCACTTACGAGCAGTACTTC
TRBD1	TRBV6-5	-	TRBJ1-1	14	CATRTGEGNTEAFF	TGTGCCACCCGGACAGGGGAAGGGAACACTGAAGCTTTCTTT
-	TRBV5-1	-	TRBJ2-3	14	CASSFGDSTDTQYF	TGCGCCAGCAGCTTCGGGGATAGCACAGATACGCAGTATTTT
-	TRBV20-1	-	TRBJ2-7	14	CSARDPTRVYEQYF	TGCAGTGCTAGAGATCCCACAAGGGTCTACGAGCAGTACTTC
-	TRBV20-1	-	TRBJ1-6	15	CSARDQIGPDSPLHF	TGCAGTGCTAGAGATCAAATCGGCCCGGATTCACCCCTCCACTTT
TRBD2	TRBV5-6	once	TRBJ2-7	16	CASSLRGGRSSYEQYF	TGTGCCAGCAGCTTGCGCGGCGGGAGGAGCTCCTACGAGCAGTACTTC
TRBD2	TRBV29-1	-	TRBJ2-7	13	CSGGLAGSYEQYF	TGCAGCGGTGGACTAGCGGGGTCCTACGAGCAGTACTTC
TRBD2	TRBV10-2	-	TRBJ2-3	17	CASSEEQGLAGEDTQYF	TGCGCCAGCAGTGAGGAACAAGGACTAGCGGGAGAAGATACGCAGTATTTT